These 18 T cell receptor beta chains were sequenced from one sample in a study of graft-versus-host responses after intestinal transplantation (dated by TCRdb to 2020 to 2023). These receptors' antigens are unknown. The time point label here, explained by the study, means: cells obtained before transplantation from donor or recipient. To prepare the library, the immunoSEQ multiplex PCR assay was applied. The clones in this table, taken by TCRdb from immuneACCESS, are in-frame only. Not every clone is retained; where verified, under half of the shortfall comes from an unresolved V gene, and the cause of the rest is unknown. The sample table shows 75,000 to 100,000 clones, and about 93% are seen once. The biggest ten clones account for 0.4% to 0.6% of the sample. The source material was unstimulated CD8+ T cells sorted from spleen or lymph node cells, sampled before intestinal transplant. Receptors originate from a human donor who received an intestinal transplant.

V and J are TRBV7-9 and TRBJ1-2; D is unresolved. Germline V gene lookup returns CDR1 SEHNR and CDR2 FQNEAQ (reference sequence). Trimming pared 2 bases from V and 1 base from J, leaving 8 bases between. The CDR3 runs to 14 residues. CDR3 amino acids: CASSLIVLNYGYTF. CDR3 DNA: TGTGCCAGCAGCTTAATCGTTCTTAACTATGGCTACACCTTC.

The rearrangement joins TRBV27 to TRBJ2-7; maybe TRBD2 (6 bases). The CDR3 is 13 amino acids. CDR1 is MNHEY and CDR2 is SMNVEV in the germline V gene (reference sequence). V was pared by 6 bases and J by 0 bases, with 9 bases between. The CDR3: CASRLAASYEQYF. CDR3 bases: TGTGCCAGCAGATTAGCGGCCTCCTACGAGCAGTACTTC.

The gene calls are TRBV15 and TRBJ1-1; 7 bases line up with TRBD1. Germline V gene sequence: CDR1 LNHNV, CDR2 YYDKDF (reference sequence). V lost 4 bases to trimming and J lost 1 base; unmatched junction nucleotides: 3. This CDR3 has 14 amino acids. The CDR3 DNA sequence: TGTGCCACCAGCATTGGGACAGCGAACACTGAAGCTTTCTTT. Protein: CATSIGTANTEAFF.

The gene calls are TRBV5-1 and TRBJ2-2; D not resolved. This CDR3 is 12 amino acids long. In germline, CDR1 is SGHRS, CDR2 YFSETQ. Trimming left V 9 bases short and J 3 bases short, with 9 bases between. This CDR3 is CATFSDTGELFF. CDR3 sequence (DNA): TGCGCCACCTTCAGTGACACCGGGGAGCTGTTTTTT. The entire variable domain, with the rest obtained from reference TRBV5-1 and TRBJ2-2, is as follows: KAGVTQTPRYLIKTRGQQVTLSCSPISGHRSVSWYQQTPGQGLQFLFEYFSETQRNKGNFPGRFSGRQFSNSRSEMNVSTLELGDSALYLCATFSDTGELFFGEGSRLTVL.

This clone has a single count. This sequence joins TRBV6-1 and TRBJ1-1, with 8 bases that match TRBD1. This CDR3 has 13 amino acids. Germline trimming cut 4 bases from V and 6 bases from J; bases unmatched to any gene: 4. In germline, CDR1 is MNHNS, CDR2 SASEGT. The CDR3 nucleotides read TGTGCCAGCAGTGCCACAGGGGGTCCTGAAGCTTTCTTT. Translated: CASSATGGPEAFF.

The chain recombines TRBV7-9 with TRBJ2-7; TRBD2 matches 7 bases. Per germline, CDR1 SEHNR and CDR2 FQNEAQ (reference sequence). CDR3 length: 16 residues. V lost 4 bases and J lost 6; bases outside the gene matches: 15. Here the CDR3 DNA reads TGTGCCAGCAGCTCAATCGCTAGCGGTAGAACCGTCGAGCAGTACTTC. Residues: CASSSIASGRTVEQYF.

The CDR3 reads CASTLRGYPGTEAFF. Written as DNA, the CDR3 is TGTGCCAGCACCCTAAGAGGTTACCCGGGCACTGAAGCTTTCTTT. The J gene is TRBJ1-1, the V gene TRBV2, with D hard to call. The CDR3 covers 15 residues. V lost 7 bases and J 4 bases, leaving 19 bases between the germline ends. Germline V gene lookup returns CDR1 SNHLY and CDR2 FYNNEI. The full variable domain, completed using reference TRBV2 and TRBJ1-1, is EPEVTQTPSHQVTQMGQEVILRCVPISNHLYFYWYRQILGQKVEFLVSFYNNEISEKSEIFDDQFSVERPDGSNFTLKIRSTKLEDSAMYFCASTLRGYPGTEAFFGQGTRLTVV.

In nucleotides, the CDR3 is TGTGCCAGTAGTATAGACCTAGCGGGGGGGCTCTACAATGAGCAGTTCTTC. This translates into CASSIDLAGGLYNEQFF. The V and J genes are TRBV19 and TRBJ2-1, with 12 bases lining up with TRBD2. The germline V gene encodes CDR1 LNHDA and CDR2 SQIVND (reference sequence). The V gene end was trimmed by 0 bases and the J gene end by 3 bases; junction bases not matched to a gene: 3. This CDR3 spans 17 amino acids.

This clone was picked up one time. CDR3 coding DNA: TGTGCCAGTAGTCCGTGGACTAGCGGGGCCCTGTACAATGAGCAGTTCTTC. This encodes CASSPWTSGALYNEQFF. This chain joins TRBV19 and TRBJ2-1, with 12 bases identical to TRBD2. The germline V gene has CDR1 LNHDA and CDR2 SQIVND (reference sequence). J gave up 4 bases and V 5 bases, and 9 bases lay outside the gene matches. The CDR3 consists of 17 residues.

This sequence joins TRBV5-6 and TRBJ2-1; no definite D call. Looked up from germline, CDR1 is SGHDT and CDR2 is YYEEEE. Trimming took off 0 bases at V and 3 bases at J, with 10 bases between the two ends. The CDR3 is made up of 15 amino acids. CDR3: CASSLDPSNYNEQFF. As DNA, the CDR3 is TGTGCCAGCAGCTTGGATCCTAGTAACTACAATGAGCAGTTCTTC.

This chain links TRBV30 with TRBJ1-4; no reliable D call. The CDR3 sequence is 16 residues long. Germline-derived CDR1 and CDR2 are GTSNPN and SVGIG (reference sequence). The germline V and J ends were trimmed by 7 bases and 4 bases, with 22 bases remaining between them. As DNA, the CDR3 is TGTGCCTCGAAACCCCTTAGGACGGACTTTAATGAAAAACTGTTTTTT. Translation: CASKPLRTDFNEKLFF.

The rearrangement uses TRBV2 and TRBJ1-1, with unresolved D. Looked up from germline, CDR1 is SNHLY and CDR2 is FYNNEI. V was trimmed by 3 bases and J by 10 bases, leaving 15 bases between them. CDR3 size: 13 residues. The CDR3: CASSDRRNLGAFF. CDR3 nucleotides: TGTGCCAGCAGTGACCGGAGAAACCTGGGAGCTTTCTTT.

In its sample, this clone was seen once. The V and J genes are TRBV9 and TRBJ2-5, with D maybe TRBD1 (6 bases). Trimming left V 0 bases short and J 3 bases short, with 15 bases between. There are 16 residues in the CDR3. CDR1 and CDR2 (germline): SGDLS, YYNGEE. CDR3 sequence: CASSVGWGHGEETQYF. CDR3 DNA: TGTGCCAGCAGCGTAGGTTGGGGACACGGTGAAGAGACCCAGTACTTC.

The chain is built from TRBV6-5 and TRBJ1-4; D unclear. The CDR3 contains 12 residues. The V gene lost 4 bases and the J gene lost 6 bases, with 6 bases spanning the gap. The germline gives CDR1 MNHEY, CDR2 SVGAGI. The chain's CDR3 is CASSSADEKLFF. CDR3 in DNA: TGTGCCAGCAGTTCCGCGGATGAAAAACTGTTTTTT.

V and J are TRBV19 and TRBJ1-6; no reliable D call. CDR3 length: 13 residues. Germline lookup yields CDR1 LNHDA and CDR2 SQIVND (reference sequence). Trimming left V 4 bases short and J 7 bases short, with 8 bases between. CDR3 in DNA: TGTGCCAGTAGTACCCTCCTAAATTCACCCCTCCACTTT. Translation: CASSTLLNSPLHF.

This sequence joins TRBV5-1 and TRBJ1-2; D gene unclear. Germline CDR1 SGHRS, CDR2 YFSETQ. The CDR3 sequence is 12 residues long. The V end was cut by 0 bases, the J end by 4 bases, with 4 bases between. For the CDR3, the DNA is TGCGCCAGCAGCTTGGACAGCTATGGCTACACCTTC. Amino acid sequence: CASSLDSYGYTF. The complete variable domain, with remaining parts taken from reference TRBV5-1 and TRBJ1-2, reads KAGVTQTPRYLIKTRGQQVTLSCSPISGHRSVSWYQQTPGQGLQFLFEYFSETQRNKGNFPGRFSGRQFSNSRSEMNVSTLELGDSALYLCASSLDSYGYTFGSGTRLTVV.

The chain employs TRBV4-1 and TRBJ1-1; TRBD1 aligns across 7 bases. V gave up 4 bases and J gave up 2 bases; unmatched junction bases: 7. The CDR3 has 15 amino acids. The V gene's germline CDR1 is MGHRA and CDR2 YSYEKL. Here the CDR3 reads CASSPADRPNTEAFF. In nucleotides, the CDR3 is TGCGCCAGCAGCCCTGCGGACAGGCCCAACACTGAAGCTTTCTTT.

The gene calls are TRBV4-3 and TRBJ1-2, with TRBD1 as a possible D gene (6 bases). This CDR3 contains 15 residues. Germline V gives CDR1 LGHNA, CDR2 YSLEER. The V end lost 0 bases, the J end lost 0 bases, and 8 bases lay between the germline ends. CDR3: CASSQEQGANYGYTF. The CDR3 nucleotides read TGCGCCAGCAGCCAAGAACAGGGAGCTAACTATGGCTACACCTTC.